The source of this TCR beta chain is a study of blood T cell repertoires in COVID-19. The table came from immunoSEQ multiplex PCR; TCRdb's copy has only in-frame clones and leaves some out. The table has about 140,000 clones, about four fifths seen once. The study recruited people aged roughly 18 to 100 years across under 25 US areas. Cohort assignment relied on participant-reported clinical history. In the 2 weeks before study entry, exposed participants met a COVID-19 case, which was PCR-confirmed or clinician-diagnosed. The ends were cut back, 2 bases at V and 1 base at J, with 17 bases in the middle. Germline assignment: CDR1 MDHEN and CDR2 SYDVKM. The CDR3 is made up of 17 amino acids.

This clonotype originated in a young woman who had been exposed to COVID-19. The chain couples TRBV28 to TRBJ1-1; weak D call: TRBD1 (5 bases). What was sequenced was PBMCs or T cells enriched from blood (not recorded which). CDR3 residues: CASSLRGRGRQNTEAFF. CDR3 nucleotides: TGTGCCAGCAGTTTAAGGGGTCGTGGCAGGCAGAACACTGAAGCTTTCTTT.